The entry that follows covers one T cell receptor (beta chain) sequence. Germline lookup yields CDR1 SGHNT and CDR2 YYREEE (reference sequence). The CDR3 length is 13 residues. V was clipped by 0 bases and J by 6 bases, with 7 bases between them. This table comes from immunoSEQ multiplex PCR, and its TCRdb copy is limited to in-frame clones, with some not included. This sample carries hundreds of thousands of clones, about 86% of them seen once, and the ten largest clones take around 10%. Specified treatment: about 20 received Ad26.COV2.S at low or high dose, single or two shots; about 5 received placebo; per-sample allocation not given. Samples came from day 63 after the first vaccine or placebo injection. The data stem from a study of Ad26.COV2.S vaccination and SARS-CoV-2 variants.

This sequence was found in a person between 18 and 59 years old who received the Ad26.COV2.S COVID-19 vaccine or a placebo. This specimen was peripheral blood, taken in a trial of Ad26.COV2.S vaccine versus placebo. The chain is built from TRBV5-4 and TRBJ1-5; D is unresolved. The chain's CDR3 is CASSLEGSQPQHF. Written as DNA, the CDR3 is TGTGCCAGCAGCTTGGAAGGGTCTCAGCCCCAGCATTTT.